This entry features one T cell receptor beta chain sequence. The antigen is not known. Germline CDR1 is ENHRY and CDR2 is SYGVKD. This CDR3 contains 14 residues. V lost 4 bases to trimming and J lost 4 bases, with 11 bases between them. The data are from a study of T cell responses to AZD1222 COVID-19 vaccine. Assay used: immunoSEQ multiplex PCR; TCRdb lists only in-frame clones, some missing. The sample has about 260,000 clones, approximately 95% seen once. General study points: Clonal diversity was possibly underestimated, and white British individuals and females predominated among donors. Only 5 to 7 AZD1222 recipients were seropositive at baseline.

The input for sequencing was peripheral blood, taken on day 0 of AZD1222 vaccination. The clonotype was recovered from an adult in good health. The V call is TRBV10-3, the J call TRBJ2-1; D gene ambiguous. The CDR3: CAISVDRRYNEQFF. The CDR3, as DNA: TGTGCCATCAGTGTAGACCGTCGATACAATGAGCAGTTCTTC.